The rows below give T cell receptor beta chains drawn from one sample of a study of blood T cell repertoires in COVID-19. Using immunoSEQ multiplex PCR, the repertoire was profiled, and TCRdb retains in-frame clones only, with some absent. The table has almost 250,000 clones, roughly 91% seen once. The specimen was PBMCs or T cells enriched from blood (not recorded which). The receptors were gathered from a young woman who had recovered from COVID-19. Both conserved end residues are part of each CDR3. The D gene is left open where the match is weak. Clone size appears in some rows only: once, few, many, or a class for an expanded clone.

d_call clone_size j_call v_call cdr3_nt cdr3_aa
TRBD1 NA TRBJ1-4 TRBV6-2/TRBV6-3 TGTGCCAGCAGTTGGCGGACAGGGAATGAAAAACTGTTTTTT CASSWRTGNEKLFF
NA NA TRBJ1-3 TRBV18 TGTGCCAGCTCACCTTCGGGGACACGGGGAAACACCATATATTTT CASSPSGTRGNTIYF
NA few TRBJ1-2 TRBV28 TGTGCCAGCAGTTCAACAGGGTATGGCTACACCTTC CASSSTGYGYTF
TRBD2 once TRBJ2-1 TRBV7-7 TGTGCTAGCAGCTTAGGGGTTGCTAGCGGAGGGTACAATGAGCAGTTCTTC CASSLGVASGGYNEQFF
NA NA TRBJ1-5 TRBV28 TGTGCCAGCAGTTTATCCGTGGGACAACTTGATCAGCCCCAGCATTTT CASSLSVGQLDQPQHF
NA few TRBJ1-2 TRBV4-2 TGTGCCAGCAGCCAAGAGTCCAGTTCTAACTATGGCTACACCTTC CASSQESSSNYGYTF
NA NA TRBJ1-3 TRBV7-2 TGTGCCAGCAGCTTAGATCCGCTTAGCTCTGGAAACACCATATATTTT CASSLDPLSSGNTIYF
NA NA TRBJ2-7 TRBV3-1/TRBV3-2 TGTGCCAGCAGCCAAGTGGTTAGTACGTACGAGCAGTACTTC CASSQVVSTYEQYF
TRBD1 NA TRBJ1-4 TRBV28 TGTGCCAGCAGCAAAGACAGGGGCGGTGAAAAACTGTTTTTT CASSKDRGGEKLFF
NA NA TRBJ2-3 TRBV10-2 TGCGCCAGCAGTGCCCTAACAGATACGCAGTATTTT CASSALTDTQYF
TRBD1 NA TRBJ1-2 TRBV15 TGTGCCACCAGCAGAGACCATGGGACAGGGGACGTCTATGGCTACACCTTC CATSRDHGTGDVYGYTF
TRBD1 NA TRBJ1-5 TRBV3-1/TRBV3-2 TGTGCCAGCAGCCAGGGAGACTCGGGACAGGTTGGCTACAGCAATCAGCCCCAGCATTTT CASSQGDSGQVGYSNQPQHF
NA NA TRBJ2-2 TRBV5-1 TGCGCCAGCAGCTCAGTGGCCGGGGAGCTGTTTTTT CASSSVAGELFF
TRBD2 NA TRBJ2-7 TRBV7-8 TGTGCCAGCAGCTTAACTAGCGGGAACGAGCAGTACTTC CASSLTSGNEQYF